Listed here are 24 T cell receptor beta chains from one sample, sequenced in a study of OX40 agonist ivuxolimab in advanced cancers. Clones were sequenced by immunoSEQ multiplex PCR, and TCRdb holds only the in-frame ones, with some missing. Among 65,000 or so clones listed, around 90% were seen once. The input for sequencing was CD4+ or CD8+ T cells sorted from blood, taken in a trial of the OX40 agonist ivuxolimab. Receptors originate from an adult with an advanced solid tumor such as melanoma, head and neck, liver or kidney cancer.

This clone was seen once. The chain recombines TRBV6-6 with TRBJ2-7; TRBD1 might be the D (6 bases). This CDR3 comprises 14 residues. CDR1 is MNHNY and CDR2 is SVGAGI in the germline V gene (reference sequence). The V end lost 5 bases, the J end lost 3 bases, and 14 bases lay between the germline ends. CDR3: CASSPPGDRYEQYF. CDR3 nucleotide sequence: TGTGCCAGCAGTCCACCAGGGGACCGCTACGAGCAGTACTTC.

This rearrangement joins TRBV6-5 to TRBJ1-4; possibly TRBD1 for D (6 bases). Trimming took off 6 bases at V and 7 bases at J, with 18 bases between the two ends. Germline CDR1 MNHEY, CDR2 SVGAGI. This CDR3 is 15 amino acids long. The CDR3 loop reads CASRTLLGGAEKLFF. The CDR3 DNA follows: TGTGCCAGCAGGACGCTTTTGGGGGGGGCTGAAAAACTGTTTTTT.

The sample holds a few counts of this clone. J is TRBJ2-5 and V is TRBV7-9; perhaps TRBD1 as D (6 bases). Trimming pared 1 base from V and 4 bases from J, leaving 13 bases between. Looked up from germline, CDR1 is SEHNR and CDR2 is FQNEAQ (reference sequence). This CDR3 has 15 amino acids. The CDR3, as DNA: TGTGCCAGCAGCTTAGGGGACAATATGAGAGAGACCCAGTACTTC. It codes for CASSLGDNMRETQYF.

This chain connects TRBV4-3 to TRBJ2-5; no reliable D call. CDR1 is LGHNA and CDR2 is YSLEER in the germline V gene. Deletions cut 2 bases from V and 5 bases from J, with 9 bases between. The CDR3 sequence is 13 residues long. CDR3 protein: CASSQFHRETQYF. CDR3 bases: TGCGCCAGCAGCCAATTTCATAGGGAGACCCAGTACTTC.

The gene calls are TRBV5-1 and TRBJ1-1; D may be TRBD1 (5 bases). V lost 3 bases to trimming and J lost 4 bases, with 13 bases between them. Germline CDR1 and CDR2: SGHRS and YFSETQ. The CDR3 is 14 residues long. The CDR3 DNA reads as TGCGCCAGCAGCTCTACTACGGGGGGCACTGAAGCTTTCTTT. This sequence encodes CASSSTTGGTEAFF. Together with reference TRBV5-1 and TRBJ1-1, the CDR3 gives the full variable domain: KAGVTQTPRYLIKTRGQQVTLSCSPISGHRSVSWYQQTPGQGLQFLFEYFSETQRNKGNFPGRFSGRQFSNSRSEMNVSTLELGDSALYLCASSSTTGGTEAFFGQGTRLTVV.

The rearrangement joins TRBV18 to TRBJ1-2; D not resolved. Trimming removed 3 bases from V and 2 bases from J, with 7 bases in between. Per germline, CDR1 KGHSH and CDR2 LQKENI. The CDR3 contains 13 residues. CDR3 DNA: TGTGCCAGCTCACCTGGCCTCAACTATGGCTACACCTTC. Its translation is CASSPGLNYGYTF.

V gene TRBV5-1 combines with J gene TRBJ1-3, with no clear D. Between the trimmed V and J ends, which lost 0 bases and 0 bases, there was a span of 7 bases. The CDR3 has 15 amino acids. In germline, CDR1 is SGHRS, CDR2 YFSETQ. CDR3 protein: CASSLAATSGNTIYF. CDR3 DNA sequence: TGCGCCAGCAGCTTGGCGGCGACCTCTGGAAACACCATATATTTT.

V usage is TRBV6-5 and J usage is TRBJ1-5; no firm D call. The V gene's germline CDR1 is MNHEY and CDR2 SVGAGI. V lost 2 bases and J 3 bases, leaving 8 bases between the germline ends. This CDR3 region has 14 residues. CDR3 in DNA: TGTGCCAGCAGTTACAAAGGGAACAATCAGCCCCAGCATTTT. Protein product: CASSYKGNNQPQHF.

The chain is built from TRBV5-1 and TRBJ1-3; D is ambiguous. In germline, CDR1 is SGHRS, CDR2 YFSETQ. This CDR3 spans 15 amino acids. V was shortened by 0 bases and J by 0 bases, with 7 bases between the two germline ends. The CDR3 sequence: CASSLDGISGNTIYF. The CDR3 DNA reads TGCGCCAGCAGCTTGGACGGCATCTCTGGAAACACCATATATTTT. The variable domain in full, completed from reference TRBV5-1 and TRBJ1-3, reads KAGVTQTPRYLIKTRGQQVTLSCSPISGHRSVSWYQQTPGQGLQFLFEYFSETQRNKGNFPGRFSGRQFSNSRSEMNVSTLELGDSALYLCASSLDGISGNTIYFGEGSWLTVV.

The chain combines TRBV2 with TRBJ1-4; D unclear. In germline, CDR1 is SNHLY, CDR2 FYNNEI. V lost 3 bases to trimming and J lost 4 bases, with 21 bases between them. The CDR3 runs to 18 residues. CDR3 loop: CASSDGRAPRLSNEKLFF. For the CDR3, the DNA is TGTGCCAGCAGTGATGGGAGAGCCCCCCGCCTTAGTAATGAAAAACTGTTTTTT. Complete variable domain (other parts from reference TRBV2 and TRBJ1-4): EPEVTQTPSHQVTQMGQEVILRCVPISNHLYFYWYRQILGQKVEFLVSFYNNEISEKSEIFDDQFSVERPDGSNFTLKIRSTKLEDSAMYFCASSDGRAPRLSNEKLFFGSGTQLSVL.

This chain links TRBV29-1 with TRBJ2-1; no clear D gene. Germline assignment: CDR1 SQVTM and CDR2 ANQGSEA. V was trimmed by 3 bases and J by 10 bases, leaving 10 bases between them. This CDR3 spans 11 amino acids. CDR3 sequence: CSVEDLREQFF. CDR3 DNA sequence: TGCAGCGTTGAGGACCTCAGGGAGCAGTTCTTC.

V gene TRBV10-3 combines with J gene TRBJ1-6, with a possible D match to TRBD1 (6 bases). The CDR3 contains 14 residues. Germline CDR1 reads ENHRY; CDR2 reads SYGVKD. V was trimmed by 7 bases and J by 6 bases, leaving 13 bases between them. The CDR3 region is CAITEGQTNSPLHF. The CDR3, as DNA: TGTGCCATCACCGAAGGACAGACTAATTCACCCCTCCACTTT.

The chain's CDR3 is CASSTPRDNYEQYF. The CDR3 DNA sequence: TGTGCCAGCAGTACTCCCCGGGACAACTACGAGCAGTACTTC. This chain joins TRBV6-6 and TRBJ2-7, with D possibly being TRBD1 (6 bases). Per the germline V gene, CDR1 is MNHNY and CDR2 is SVGAGI (reference sequence). The CDR3 has 14 amino acids. V lost 5 bases to trimming and J lost 3 bases, with 14 bases between them.

The chain employs TRBV18 and TRBJ2-5; TRBD1 matches at 11 bases. The V segment lost 10 bases and the J segment 2 bases; nucleotides outside the gene matches: 12. Germline assignment: CDR1 KGHSH and CDR2 LQKENI. The CDR3 length is 16 residues. For the CDR3, the DNA is TGTGCCACCGGTAGAGGACAGGGGGCCAATCAAGAGACCCAGTACTTC. Encoded protein: CATGRGQGANQETQYF.

V is TRBV7-2 and J is TRBJ2-1; TRBD2 aligns across 14 bases. CDR1 and CDR2 from the germline V gene are SGHTA and FQGNSA. The CDR3 extends over 18 amino acids. The V segment lost 5 bases and the J segment 3 bases; nucleotides outside the gene matches: 9. Here the CDR3 reads CASSVTSGGAVYYNEQFF. CDR3 DNA sequence: TGTGCCAGCAGCGTGACTAGCGGGGGGGCCGTCTACTACAATGAGCAGTTCTTC.

V is TRBV9 and J is TRBJ1-6, with D possibly matching TRBD1 (5 bases). CDR3 length equals 17 residues. Germline V CDR1 and CDR2: SGDLS, YYNGEE. V was shortened by 2 bases and J by 3 bases, with 15 bases between the two germline ends. The CDR3: CASSVDRPSHYNSPLHF. In DNA, the CDR3 is TGTGCCAGCAGCGTCGACAGACCTTCGCACTATAATTCACCCCTCCACTTT. The variable domain in full, with the rest retrieved from reference TRBV9 and TRBJ1-6, is DSGVTQTPKHLITATGQRVTLRCSPRSGDLSVYWYQQSLDQGLQFLIQYYNGEERAKGNILERFSAQQFPDLHSELNLSSLELGDSALYFCASSVDRPSHYNSPLHFGNGTRLTVT.

The chain carries TRBV4-1 and TRBJ2-3; 11 bases agree with TRBD2. Germline CDR1 is MGHRA and CDR2 is YSYEKL. The CDR3 covers 19 residues. The V and J ends lost 2 bases and 0 bases, in that order; junction bases with no gene match: 10. The CDR3 sequence is CASSQRTSGGEISTDTQYF. The DNA of the CDR3 is TGCGCCAGCAGCCAACGAACTAGCGGGGGAGAAATTAGCACAGATACGCAGTATTTT.

The genes are TRBV27 and TRBJ2-3; 15 bases align to TRBD2. The CDR3 consists of 18 residues. Germline V gene lookup returns CDR1 MNHEY and CDR2 SMNVEV (reference sequence). V was pared by 5 bases and J by 1 base, with 7 bases of the junction left unmatched. As DNA, the CDR3 is TGTGCCAGCAGTCCGACGGGACTAGCGGGAGGAGGCACAGATACGCAGTATTTT. Translated, it gives CASSPTGLAGGGTDTQYF.

This CDR3 is CASSDARAGEQFF. In DNA form, the CDR3 reads TGTGCCAGCAGCGACGCAAGGGCAGGTGAGCAGTTCTTC. The J gene is TRBJ2-1, the V gene TRBV7-2; D is unclear. Trimming took off 5 bases at V and 9 bases at J, with 14 bases between the two ends. Germline CDR1 is SGHTA and CDR2 is FQGNSA. This CDR3 comprises 13 residues.

The chain links TRBV11-1 to TRBJ1-1; D uncertain. The CDR3 consists of 15 residues. V lost 1 base, J lost 0 bases, and 9 bases lay in between. From germline, CDR1 is SGHAT and CDR2 FQDESV (reference sequence). The CDR3 DNA reads TGTGCCAGCAGCTTAGGGCAGGCAATGAACACTGAAGCTTTCTTT. Its protein is CASSLGQAMNTEAFF.

This chain uses TRBV7-6 with TRBJ2-5, with D perhaps TRBD1 (6 bases). CDR1 and CDR2 (germline): SGHVS, FNYEAQ. This CDR3 region has 15 residues. The V and J ends lost 5 bases and 2 bases respectively, with 15 bases between them. In DNA, the CDR3 is TGTGCCAGCAGCCCCGAAGGGACATTTCAAGAGACCCAGTACTTC. This gives the protein CASSPEGTFQETQYF.

This sequence joins TRBV15 and TRBJ2-7; D is unresolved. V lost 0 bases, J lost 4 bases, and 13 bases lay in between. The CDR3 extends over 15 amino acids. From germline, CDR1 is LNHNV and CDR2 YYDKDF (reference sequence). The CDR3 reads CATSRDVVSSYEQYF. The CDR3 DNA is TGTGCCACCAGCAGAGATGTCGTCTCTTCTTACGAGCAGTACTTC.

This rearrangement joins TRBV7-3 to TRBJ1-2; 8 positions match TRBD1. Germline CDR1 reads SGHTA; CDR2 reads FQGTGA. With V trimmed by 3 bases and J by 4 bases, 13 bases remained unmatched. The CDR3 is 17 amino acids. CDR3 protein: CASSFSAVGQGVYGYTF. CDR3 coding DNA: TGTGCCAGCAGCTTCTCCGCGGTTGGACAGGGCGTCTATGGCTACACCTTC.

The chain combines TRBV7-3 with TRBJ2-3; D possibly corresponds to TRBD2 (6 bases). V was shortened by 5 bases and J by 5 bases, with 17 bases between the two germline ends. The germline gives CDR1 SGHTA, CDR2 FQGTGA. CDR3 length: 15 amino acids. The CDR3 here is CASSLHGSSKDTQYF. The CDR3 DNA reads as TGTGCCAGCAGCCTCCACGGGAGTAGTAAAGATACGCAGTATTTT.